A single sample is the source of the 29 T cell receptor beta chains below, sequenced in a study of T cells expressing NK-cell markers. TCRdb reprocessed the 5' RACE reads and stores each CDR3 protein as one record, lacking DNA. The sample table sets out around 380,000 distinct CDR3 sequences. Sequencing input: blood T cells: a sorted CD56 or NKG2C T cell subset, CD4+ or CD8+ T cells, or bulk PBMC T cells (not recorded which). Every receptor here comes from a woman between 45 and 60 years old in good health.

The chain joins TRBV4-1 to TRBJ2-7; TCRdb calls TRBD1, which cannot be checked without DNA. Germline CDR1 MGHRA, CDR2 YSYEKL. This CDR3 contains 14 residues. This CDR3 is CASSQDQTLSQQYF.

The chain couples TRBV7-2 to TRBJ1-4; the D gene TCRdb calls, TRBD1, cannot be checked with no DNA. The CDR3 length is 18 residues. Germline CDR1 SGHTA, CDR2 FQGNSA. The CDR3 loop reads CASSFGPTPVLTNEKLFF.

This chain uses TRBV24-1 with TRBJ1-2; TCRdb returns TRBD1, unconfirmable since there is no DNA. The CDR3 runs 12 residues. Germline V CDR1 and CDR2: KGHDR, SFDVKD. CDR3 sequence: CATWAGVGGYTF.

The chain recombines TRBV7-9 with TRBJ1-4. Germline CDR1 and CDR2: SEHNR and FQNEAQ (reference sequence). CDR3 length: 14 amino acids. The CDR3 protein is CASSIIIQNEKLFF.

The chain employs TRBV20-1 and TRBJ1-1. Looked up from germline, CDR1 is DFQATT and CDR2 is SNEGSKA (reference sequence). This CDR3 is built from 12 residues. CDR3 sequence reads: CSASKMNTEAFF.

The rearrangement uses TRBV29-1 and TRBJ1-2; TCRdb indicates TRBD1, and absent DNA this call remains unverified. This CDR3 contains 15 residues. Germline CDR1 is SQVTM and CDR2 is ANQGSEA. The CDR3 spells CSVDPGQGQNYGYTF.

J is TRBJ2-5 and V is TRBV5-1; TCRdb calls TRBD1, which cannot be checked without DNA. The CDR3 sequence is 16 residues long. Germline V gene lookup returns CDR1 SGHRS and CDR2 YFSETQ. The CDR3 sequence is CASSSGRGQLRETQYF.

The chain recombines TRBV11-2 with TRBJ2-3; lacking DNA, the TRBD2 call made by TCRdb goes unchecked. The CDR3 length is 16 residues. CDR1 is SGHAT and CDR2 is FQNNGV in the germline V gene. The CDR3 loop reads CASSLRPLLAGHTQYF.

This sequence joins TRBV4-1 and TRBJ2-5; as DNA is missing, the TRBD1 call by TCRdb cannot be tested. The V gene's germline CDR1 is MGHRA and CDR2 YSYEKL. The CDR3 is made up of 15 amino acids. The CDR3 sequence: CASSQGPTGEETQYF.

V usage is TRBV20-1 and J usage is TRBJ2-1; TCRdb returns TRBD2, unconfirmable since there is no DNA. CDR3 size: 13 residues. Per germline, CDR1 DFQATT and CDR2 SNEGSKA (reference sequence). The CDR3 is CSAGLAGGDEQFF.

The chain carries TRBV5-1 and TRBJ2-1. Germline CDR1 is SGHRS and CDR2 is YFSETQ. The CDR3 covers 15 residues. This CDR3 is CASSLDLAIWNEQFF.

The chain combines TRBV5-5 with TRBJ2-5; TCRdb picks TRBD2, but there is no DNA to check that call. Per the germline V gene, CDR1 is SGHKS and CDR2 is YYEKEE (reference sequence). This CDR3 region has 15 residues. CDR3: CASSSDSGRVETQYF.

The V gene is TRBV5-1, the J gene TRBJ2-3; as DNA is missing, the TRBD2 call by TCRdb cannot be tested. The CDR3 has 17 residues. Germline assignment: CDR1 SGHRS and CDR2 YFSETQ. CDR3 protein: CASRAPLTSGRTDTQYF.

The chain joins TRBV12-3 or TRBV12-4 to TRBJ2-2; TCRdb names TRBD1, which stays unverified in the absence of DNA. CDR3 size: 16 residues. The chain's CDR3 is CASSYGTGSNTGELFF.

This sequence joins TRBV6-1 and TRBJ2-1; TCRdb reports TRBD2, a call that lacks DNA to check it against. Germline V gene sequence: CDR1 MNHNS, CDR2 SASEGT. The CDR3 spans 14 residues. CDR3 loop: CASSFRTKKNEQFF.

The chain employs TRBV20-1 and TRBJ2-1; TCRdb's D call, TRBD1, is unchecked because there is no DNA. This CDR3 region has 17 residues. From germline, CDR1 is DFQATT and CDR2 SNEGSKA (reference sequence). The CDR3 protein is CSASRRGAGLRSNEQFF.

The chain is built from TRBV24-1 and TRBJ2-1; absent DNA, TCRdb's TRBD2 call cannot be checked. The V gene's germline CDR1 is KGHDR and CDR2 SFDVKD. The CDR3 is 15 amino acids. The CDR3 loop reads CATSDLSGRWDEQFF.

V gene TRBV14 combines with J gene TRBJ2-5; TCRdb's D call, TRBD2, is unchecked because there is no DNA. This CDR3 contains 16 residues. CDR1 SGHDN and CDR2 FVKESK come from the germline V gene. The CDR3 here is CASSQRIAGFEKTQYF.

The V and J genes are TRBV29-1 and TRBJ2-1. Germline V gene lookup returns CDR1 SQVTM and CDR2 ANQGSEA. The length of the CDR3 is 13 residues. The CDR3 reads CSVVIGVLNEQFF.

The CDR3 loop reads CASSTVRGYEQYF. The rearrangement uses TRBV21-1 and TRBJ2-7; TCRdb returns TRBD1, unconfirmable since there is no DNA. TRBV21-1 is noted as a pseudogene. The CDR3 length is 13 residues.

The J gene is TRBJ2-7, the V gene TRBV3-1; TCRdb's D call of TRBD1 is untestable without DNA. The CDR3 loop spans 14 amino acids. Germline-derived CDR1 and CDR2 are LGHDT and YNNKEL (reference sequence). This CDR3 is CASSQAGTSDEQYF.

The genes are TRBV7-9 and TRBJ1-4. The germline gives CDR1 SEHNR, CDR2 FQNEAQ (reference sequence). CDR3 length: 16 amino acids. The CDR3 loop is CASRSSLGAVDEKLFF.

The CDR3 is CAGNRGLNTEAFF. This chain connects TRBV6-1 to TRBJ1-1; there is no DNA to check the TCRdb D call of TRBD1. CDR1 is MNHNS and CDR2 is SASEGT in the germline V gene. The CDR3 spans 13 residues.

Here the CDR3 reads CSARDLRDRALSGYTF. This chain links TRBV20-1 with TRBJ1-2; the TCRdb D gene call, TRBD1, has no DNA to confirm it. This CDR3 is built from 16 residues. Germline assignment: CDR1 DFQATT and CDR2 SNEGSKA (reference sequence).

The chain employs TRBV29-1 and TRBJ2-2; the D call of TRBD1 rests on TCRdb alone, since no DNA is present to check it. Germline assignment: CDR1 SQVTM and CDR2 ANQGSEA. The CDR3 runs 12 residues. This chain's CDR3 is CSVYRVTGELFF.

V is TRBV29-1 and J is TRBJ1-2. The CDR3 covers 13 residues. CDR1 SQVTM and CDR2 ANQGSEA come from the germline V gene. The CDR3 reads CSVDSVGLGGYTF.

The chain links TRBV24-1 to TRBJ2-1; there is no DNA to check the TCRdb D call of TRBD1. The CDR3 covers 16 residues. Germline lookup yields CDR1 KGHDR and CDR2 SFDVKD. CDR3 residues: CATSDLGRGNNNEQFF.

V is TRBV20-1 and J is TRBJ2-5; TCRdb's D call, TRBD1, is unchecked because there is no DNA. Germline V CDR1 and CDR2: DFQATT, SNEGSKA (reference sequence). This CDR3 has 16 amino acids. The CDR3 sequence is CSARDIRQGIQETQYF.

This chain joins TRBV6-2 or TRBV6-3 and TRBJ2-1. CDR3 length: 16 amino acids. Germline CDR1 reads MNHEY; CDR2 reads SVGEGT. Here the CDR3 reads CASSYPRLASYNEQFF.